The 9 T cell receptor beta chains reported below all come from one sample, sequenced in a study of T cells after yellow fever vaccination. TCRdb re-analysed the 5' RACE reads in MiXCR, keeping a single row per CDR3 protein. The profile shows more than 200,000 distinct CDR3 sequences, approximately 3.8% of them singletons. This sample comprised PBMCs, obtained 15 days after the yellow fever booster vaccination. All receptors derive from a man younger than 35 who received the YFV17D yellow fever vaccine.

This clonotype was counted ten times or more. This chain uses TRBV10-3 with TRBJ2-1; the D gene is possibly TRBD1 (7 bases). Between the trimmed V and J ends, which lost 6 bases and 12 bases, there was a span of 27 bases. The length of the CDR3 is 16 residues. The germline V gene has CDR1 ENHRY and CDR2 SYGVKD. CDR3 coding DNA: TGTGCCATCAGCGACGTCGCCTCTCAGGGGGGAAGAAGGCAGTTCTTC. Amino acids: CAISDVASQGGRRQFF.

This clonotype came up many times. The chain links TRBV29-1 to TRBJ2-2; TRBD1 matches 8 bases. The J segment lost 3 bases and the V segment lost 3 bases, leaving 6 bases of the junction unmatched. Per the germline V gene, CDR1 is SQVTM and CDR2 is ANQGSEA. The CDR3 runs to 15 residues. The CDR3 DNA reads TGCAGCGTTGAGGATCGGGACAGGTACACCGGGGAGCTGTTTTTT. Translated, it gives CSVEDRDRYTGELFF.

This clonotype was seen many times. The V call is TRBV28, the J call TRBJ2-1; D not certain. The CDR3 runs to 16 residues. Germline V lookup: CDR1 MDHEN, CDR2 SYDVKM. V gave up 4 bases and J gave up 4 bases, with 17 bases separating them. The CDR3 spells CASSSATRLRYNEQFF. The DNA of the CDR3 is TGTGCCAGCAGTTCCGCGACACGTTTAAGATACAATGAGCAGTTCTTC.

There are many counts of this clonotype. J is TRBJ2-3 and V is TRBV20-1; 7 bases are a match to TRBD2. The length of the CDR3 is 14 residues. V dropped 5 bases and J dropped 2; count of bases not matched to a gene: 7. Germline values: CDR1 DFQATT, CDR2 SNEGSKA (reference sequence). DNA for the CDR3: TGCAGTGCTGTACCTAGCGGACTCACAGATACGCAGTATTTT. Protein: CSAVPSGLTDTQYF.

In this sample, this clonotype turned up many times. This chain joins TRBV12-3 or TRBV12-4 and TRBJ1-2; tentatively, D is TRBD1 (6 bases). V was shortened by 6 bases and J by 5 bases, with 13 bases between the two germline ends. CDR3 length: 13 residues. CDR3 residues: CASSRTTGYGYTF. The DNA of the CDR3 is TGTGCCAGCAGCCGTACTACAGGGTATGGCTACACCTTC.

This clonotype appeared many times. This chain uses TRBV20-1 with TRBJ1-2; no reliable D call. The CDR3 contains 12 residues. Germline values: CDR1 DFQATT, CDR2 SNEGSKA (reference sequence). The V end lost 6 bases, the J end lost 2 bases, and 10 bases lay between the germline ends. The CDR3 region is CSASTENYGYTF. The CDR3, as DNA: TGCAGTGCAAGTACAGAGAACTATGGCTACACCTTC.

This clonotype was recorded at least ten times. The chain links TRBV6-6 to TRBJ1-4; D is uncertain. Germline lookup yields CDR1 MNHNY and CDR2 SVGAGI (reference sequence). The V end lost 6 bases, the J end lost 4 bases, and 15 bases lay between the germline ends. This CDR3 has 15 residues. The CDR3 DNA is TGTGCCAGCAGAGAGGAGAGTCCGGGTAATGAAAAACTGTTTTTT. Translation: CASREESPGNEKLFF.

This clonotype was observed many times. The V call is TRBV7-8, the J call TRBJ2-3; 8 bases line up with TRBD2. Germline loops: CDR1 SGHVS, CDR2 FQNEAQ. After removal of 5 bases from V and 5 bases from J, the junction contained 9 bases not matched to a gene. The CDR3 is made up of 15 amino acids. The CDR3 reads CASSRGLAAGDTQYF. The CDR3 DNA follows: TGTGCCAGCAGCCGAGGACTAGCTGCAGGAGATACGCAGTATTTT.

The chain uses TRBV29-1 and TRBJ2-5, with D possibly being TRBD2 (6 bases). The V gene's germline CDR1 is SQVTM and CDR2 ANQGSEA. The CDR3 is 14 residues long. V lost 3 bases to trimming and J lost 5 bases, with 16 bases between them. CDR3 sequence: CSVEGLQRGETQYF. CDR3 nucleotide sequence: TGCAGCGTTGAGGGACTCCAAAGAGGGGAGACCCAGTACTTC.